This TCR beta chain is from a study of blood T cells in healthy people across ages. Combining a sample-barcoded 5' primer with a J-beta primer mix, a second PCR ran for about 6 to 12 cycles. TCRdb called the 5' RACE reads again in MiXCR, with one record for every CDR3 protein. The repertoire has some 1,800,000 distinct CDR3 sequences, about two fifths of them found once; the top ten carry roughly 23%. Study conclusions and caveats: Naive T cell percentage by flow cytometry tracked strongly with beta diversity. Diversity was higher, and naive CD4+ cells more numerous, in long-lived donors than in aged donors.

With respect to this clonotype: Its antigen is not known.

The CDR3 contains 15 residues. Germline V lookup: CDR1 MNHNY, CDR2 SVGAGI (reference sequence). V was pared by 2 bases and J by 4 bases, with 14 bases between. The sequence was obtained from a human donor in good health. Sample: blood. The chain combines TRBV6-6 with TRBJ1-2, with D possibly TRBD1 on 5 matching bases. The CDR3 loop is CASSYNSGGSYGYTF. CDR3 sequence (DNA): TGTGCCAGCAGTTACAACTCCGGGGGGAGCTATGGCTACACCTTC.